This T cell receptor beta chain was recorded in a study of T cell repertoires in cytomegalovirus infection. Across the whole study: It was recently identified HLA-C-restricted and well-studied HLA-B-restricted CMV epitopes that the study used. In public TCR beta signatures, there were indications of both CMV infection and matching HLA type. General study results and limits: Public TCR beta family frequency separated CMV-and-HLA carriers, including in an independent cohort. Within the response measured ex vivo, HLA-C-restricted CMV-specific TCR beta clonotypes were dominant.

About this clonotype itself: Its antigen is as yet unknown.

Deletions cut 5 bases from V and 2 bases from J, with 13 bases between. Germline CDR1 is SEHNR and CDR2 is FQNEAQ (reference sequence). The CDR3 length is 14 residues. TCRdb called the reads again in MiXCR, with one record for every CDR3 protein. The table has approximately 1,000,000 distinct CDR3 sequences, roughly 30% seen once. This receptor was obtained from a human donor in good health (CMV status not recorded). Some clones in this sample may be carry-over from other donors' samples. Specimen: cultured CD8+ T cells from PBMCs, collected from culture after CMV antigen stimulation. The chain combines TRBV7-9 with TRBJ2-7, with a possible D match to TRBD1 (5 bases). DNA of the CDR3: TGTGCCAGCAGCATTCTAGGACAACCCTACGAGCAGTACGTC. Translation gives CASSILGQPYEQYV.